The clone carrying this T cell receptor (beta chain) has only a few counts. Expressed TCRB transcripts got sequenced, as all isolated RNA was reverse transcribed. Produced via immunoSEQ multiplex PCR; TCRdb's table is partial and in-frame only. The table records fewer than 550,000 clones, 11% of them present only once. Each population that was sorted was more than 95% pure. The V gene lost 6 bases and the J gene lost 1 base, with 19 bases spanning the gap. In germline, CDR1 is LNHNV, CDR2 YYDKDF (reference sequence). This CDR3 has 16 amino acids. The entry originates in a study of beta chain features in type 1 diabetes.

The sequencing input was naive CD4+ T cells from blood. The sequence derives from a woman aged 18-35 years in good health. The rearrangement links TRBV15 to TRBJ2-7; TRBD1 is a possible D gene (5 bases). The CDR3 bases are TGTGCCACCAGTCCCGGCGGTAAGGGGCTATCCTACGAGCAGTACTTC. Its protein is CATSPGGKGLSYEQYF.